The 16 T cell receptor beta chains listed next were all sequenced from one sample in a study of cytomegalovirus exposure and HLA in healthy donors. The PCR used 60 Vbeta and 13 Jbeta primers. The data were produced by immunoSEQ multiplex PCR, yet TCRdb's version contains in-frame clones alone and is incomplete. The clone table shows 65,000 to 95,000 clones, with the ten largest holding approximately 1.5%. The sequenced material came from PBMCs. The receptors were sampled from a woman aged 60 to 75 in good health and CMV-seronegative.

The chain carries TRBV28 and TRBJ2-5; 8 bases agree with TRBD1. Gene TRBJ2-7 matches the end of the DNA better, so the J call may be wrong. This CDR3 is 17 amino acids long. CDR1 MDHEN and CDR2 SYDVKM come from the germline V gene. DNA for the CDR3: TGTGCCAGCAGTTTCTACCCTCGGACAGGGAACTCCTACGAGCAGTACTTC. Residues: CASSFYPRTGNSYEQYF.

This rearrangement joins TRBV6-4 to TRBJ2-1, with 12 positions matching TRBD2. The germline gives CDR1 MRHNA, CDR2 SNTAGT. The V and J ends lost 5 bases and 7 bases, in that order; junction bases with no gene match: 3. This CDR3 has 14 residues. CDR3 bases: TGTGCCAGCAGTCTAGGGACTAGCGGGAATGAGCAGTTCTTC. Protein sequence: CASSLGTSGNEQFF.

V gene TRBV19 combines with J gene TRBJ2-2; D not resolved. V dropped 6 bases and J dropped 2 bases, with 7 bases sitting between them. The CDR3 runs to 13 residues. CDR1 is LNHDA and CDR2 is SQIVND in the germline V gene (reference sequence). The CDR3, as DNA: TGTGCCAGTAGGGAGCCCAACACCGGGGAGCTGTTTTTT. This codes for CASREPNTGELFF.

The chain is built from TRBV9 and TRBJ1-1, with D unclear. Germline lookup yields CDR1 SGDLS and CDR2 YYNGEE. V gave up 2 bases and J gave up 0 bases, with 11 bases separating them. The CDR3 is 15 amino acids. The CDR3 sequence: CASSVGGNMNTEAFF. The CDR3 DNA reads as TGTGCCAGCAGCGTCGGAGGGAACATGAACACTGAAGCTTTCTTT.

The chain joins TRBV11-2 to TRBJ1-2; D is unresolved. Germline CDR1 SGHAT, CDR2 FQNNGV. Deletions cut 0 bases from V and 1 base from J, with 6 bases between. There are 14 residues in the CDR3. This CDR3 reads CASSLERGNYGYTF. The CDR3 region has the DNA TGTGCCAGCAGCTTAGAGCGGGGTAACTATGGCTACACCTTC.

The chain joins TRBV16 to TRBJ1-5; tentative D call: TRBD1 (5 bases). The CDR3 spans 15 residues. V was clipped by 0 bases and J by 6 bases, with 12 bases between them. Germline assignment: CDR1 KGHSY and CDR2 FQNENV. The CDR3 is CASSQSVTGPQPQHF. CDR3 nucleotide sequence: TGTGCCAGCAGCCAATCGGTAACAGGCCCTCAGCCCCAGCATTTT.

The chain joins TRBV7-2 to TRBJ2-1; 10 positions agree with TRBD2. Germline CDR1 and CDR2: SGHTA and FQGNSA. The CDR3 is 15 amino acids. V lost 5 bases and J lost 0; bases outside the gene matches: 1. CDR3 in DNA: TGTGCCAGCAGCCGGACTAGCGGCTCCTACAATGAGCAGTTCTTC. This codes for CASSRTSGSYNEQFF.

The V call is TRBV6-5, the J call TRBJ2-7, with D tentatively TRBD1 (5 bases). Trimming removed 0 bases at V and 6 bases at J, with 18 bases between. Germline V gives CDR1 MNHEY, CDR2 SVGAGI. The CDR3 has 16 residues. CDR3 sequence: CASSYSPGPTTLEQYF. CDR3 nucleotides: TGTGCCAGCAGTTACTCCCCAGGGCCCACGACCCTCGAGCAGTACTTC.

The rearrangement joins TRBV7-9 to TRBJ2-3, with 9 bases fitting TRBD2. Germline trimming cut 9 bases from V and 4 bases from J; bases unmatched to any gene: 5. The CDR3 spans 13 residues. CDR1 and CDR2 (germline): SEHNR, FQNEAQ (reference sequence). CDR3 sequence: CASAGGAADTQYF. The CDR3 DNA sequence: TGTGCCAGTGCGGGGGGGGCCGCAGATACGCAGTATTTT.

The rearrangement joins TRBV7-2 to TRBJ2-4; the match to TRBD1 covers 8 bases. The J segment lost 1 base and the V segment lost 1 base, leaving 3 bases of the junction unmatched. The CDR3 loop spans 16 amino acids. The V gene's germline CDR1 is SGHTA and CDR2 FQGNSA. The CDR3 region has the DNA TGTGCCAGCAGCTTAGGGCCAGGGGGCGCCAAAAACATTCAGTACTTC. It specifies CASSLGPGGAKNIQYF.

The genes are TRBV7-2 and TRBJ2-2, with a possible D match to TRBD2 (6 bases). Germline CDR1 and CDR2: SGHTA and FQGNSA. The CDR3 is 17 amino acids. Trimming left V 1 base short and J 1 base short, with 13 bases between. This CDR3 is CASSLGIAAMNTGELFF. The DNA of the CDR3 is TGTGCCAGCAGCTTAGGAATAGCGGCGATGAACACCGGGGAGCTGTTTTTT.

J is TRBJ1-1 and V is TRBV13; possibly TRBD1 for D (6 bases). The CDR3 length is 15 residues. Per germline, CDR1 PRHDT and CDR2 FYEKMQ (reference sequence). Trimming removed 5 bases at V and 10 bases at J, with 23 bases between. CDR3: CASSQDSLGGQGAFF. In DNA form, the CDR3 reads TGTGCCAGCAGCCAGGACAGTTTGGGGGGGCAGGGAGCTTTCTTT.

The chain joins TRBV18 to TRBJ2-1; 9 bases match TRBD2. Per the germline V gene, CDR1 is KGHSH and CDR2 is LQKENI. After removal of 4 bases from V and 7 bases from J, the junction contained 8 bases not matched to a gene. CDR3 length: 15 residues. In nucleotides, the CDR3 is TGTGCCAGCTCACGGGGTAGCGGGAGTTTTAATGAGCAGTTCTTC. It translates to CASSRGSGSFNEQFF.

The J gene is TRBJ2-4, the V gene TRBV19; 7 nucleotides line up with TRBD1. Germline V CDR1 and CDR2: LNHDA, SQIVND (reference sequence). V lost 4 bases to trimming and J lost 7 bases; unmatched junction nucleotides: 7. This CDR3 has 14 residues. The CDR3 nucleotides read TGTGCCAGTAGTAGAGACAGGGAAGGGAACATTCAGTACTTC. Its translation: CASSRDREGNIQYF.

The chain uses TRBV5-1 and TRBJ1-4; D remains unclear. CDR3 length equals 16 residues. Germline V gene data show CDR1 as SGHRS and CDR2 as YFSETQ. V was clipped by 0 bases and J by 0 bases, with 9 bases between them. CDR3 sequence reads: CASSLENSPTNEKLFF. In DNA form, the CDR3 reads TGCGCCAGCAGCTTGGAAAACAGCCCAACTAATGAAAAACTGTTTTTT. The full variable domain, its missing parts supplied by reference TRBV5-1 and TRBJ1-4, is KAGVTQTPRYLIKTRGQQVTLSCSPISGHRSVSWYQQTPGQGLQFLFEYFSETQRNKGNFPGRFSGRQFSNSRSEMNVSTLELGDSALYLCASSLENSPTNEKLFFGSGTQLSVL.

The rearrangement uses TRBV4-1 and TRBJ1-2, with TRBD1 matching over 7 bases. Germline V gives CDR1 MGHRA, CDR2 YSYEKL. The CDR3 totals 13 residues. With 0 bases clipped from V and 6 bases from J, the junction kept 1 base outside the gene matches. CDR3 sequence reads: CASSQDRGNGYTF. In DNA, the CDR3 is TGCGCCAGCAGCCAAGACAGGGGGAATGGCTACACCTTC.